The present TCR beta chain was sequenced within a study of cytotoxic CD8 clonotypes in ibrutinib-treated CLL. This CDR3 is built from 11 residues. Germline V gene lookup returns CDR1 MNHEY and CDR2 SVGAGI. Trimming removed 8 bases from V and 8 bases from J, with 10 bases in between. Profiled with immunoSEQ multiplex PCR; TCRdb holds only in-frame clones, not every one. Among 330,000 or so clones listed, around 66% were seen once. This receptor was taken from a human donor with chronic lymphocytic leukemia. The sample was PBMCs, taken after 36 months of ibrutinib treatment. V usage is TRBV6-5 and J usage is TRBJ2-4; D is unclear. The CDR3 region is CASGQSHIQYF. The DNA of the CDR3 is TGTGCCAGCGGCCAGAGTCACATTCAGTACTTC.